The text below deals with one TCR beta chain. Those designated as exposed participants met a COVID-19 case within 2 weeks before study entry. This record comes from a study of blood T cell repertoires in COVID-19. The wider study: Both acute and convalescent COVID-19 samples were obtained from the United States, Italy and Spain.

CDR3 length: 15 amino acids. V dropped 0 bases and J dropped 7 bases, with 15 bases sitting between them. Germline loops: CDR1 LGHNA, CDR2 YSLEER. Only in-frame clones appear in the TCRdb table, and some are missing; sequencing was by immunoSEQ multiplex PCR. Seen here are 200,000 to 250,000 clones, 85% to 90% observed once, and the top ten hold approximately 15%. The chain joins TRBV4-3 to TRBJ1-1; D might be TRBD1 (5 bases). This receptor was identified in a man aged 25 to 40 who had been exposed to COVID-19. The sequencing input was PBMCs or T cells enriched from blood (not recorded which). The CDR3: CASSQDLLRDSEAFF. CDR3 DNA sequence: TGCGCCAGCAGCCAAGATCTTTTAAGAGACAGTGAAGCTTTCTTT.